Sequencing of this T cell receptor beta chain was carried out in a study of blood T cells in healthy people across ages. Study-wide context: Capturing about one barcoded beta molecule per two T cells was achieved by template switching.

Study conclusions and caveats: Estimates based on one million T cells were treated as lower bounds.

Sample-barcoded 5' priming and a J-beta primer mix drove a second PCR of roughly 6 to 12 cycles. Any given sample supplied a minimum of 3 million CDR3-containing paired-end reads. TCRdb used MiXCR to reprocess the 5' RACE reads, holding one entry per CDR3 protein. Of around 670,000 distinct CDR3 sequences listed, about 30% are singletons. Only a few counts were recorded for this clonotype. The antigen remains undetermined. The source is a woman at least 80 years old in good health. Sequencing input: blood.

CDR3 sequence reads: CASSLGWKMNTEAFF. The CDR3 DNA sequence: TGTGCCAGCAGTTTAGGTTGGAAGATGAACACTGAAGCTTTCTTT. This chain links TRBV12-3 or TRBV12-4 with TRBJ1-1; D ambiguous. Trimming stripped 1 base from V and 0 bases from J, with 9 bases between. CDR3 length: 15 residues.